These 3 T cell receptor beta chains were all obtained from the same sample, sequenced in a study of cytomegalovirus exposure and HLA in healthy donors. PCR primers comprised 60 Vbeta and 13 Jbeta primers. This table comes from immunoSEQ multiplex PCR, and its TCRdb copy is limited to in-frame clones, with some not included. The repertoire includes 200,000 to 250,000 clones, 81% of them detected once, and roughly 7.4% sits in the top ten. The sequencing input was PBMCs. The receptors were gathered from a woman aged 55 to 70 in good health and CMV-seropositive.

A word on this clone: The junction departs from germline at one end; a sequencing error may be responsible. The chain carries TRBV7-9 and TRBJ2-7, with D possibly matching TRBD2 (6 bases). The CDR3 covers 16 residues. Germline CDR1 is SEHNR and CDR2 is FQNEAQ (reference sequence). CDR3 region: CSSSFFPPAGRYEQYF. DNA for the CDR3: TGTTCCAGCAGCTTTTTCCCCCCCGCCGGGAGATACGAGCAGTACTTC.

The chain uses TRBV27 and TRBJ2-2, with a possible D match to TRBD1 (6 bases). Germline V gene sequence: CDR1 MNHEY, CDR2 SMNVEV (reference sequence). V lost 5 bases and J lost 7, with 14 bases in between. The CDR3 is 14 residues long. The CDR3 sequence is CASSVLQGSGELFF. The CDR3 nucleotides are TGTGCCAGCAGTGTACTACAGGGAAGCGGGGAGCTGTTTTTT.

This rearrangement joins TRBV9 to TRBJ1-2; D remains unclear. There are 13 residues in the CDR3. The germline V and J ends were trimmed by 4 bases and 2 bases, with 9 bases remaining between them. Germline CDR1 SGDLS, CDR2 YYNGEE. The CDR3 region has the DNA TGTGCCAGCAGCACCACAGAGAACTATGGCTACACCTTC. Its protein product is CASSTTENYGYTF.